This TCR beta chain is from a study of blood T cell repertoires in COVID-19. Original data processing: Scientists estimated how many nucleated cells there were by amplifying reference gene primers. Method: immunoSEQ multiplex PCR; TCRdb's copy keeps in-frame clones and lacks some. The D gene and trimming were derived from the DNA, and the V and J assignments and clone size from that table. This sample has around 65,000 clones; about 81% occur once, and the top ten carry 9.2%. Sequenced: peripheral blood. This clonotype originated in a human donor in a cohort sampled during active COVID-19.

The CDR3 sequence: CASSFRQGDQPQHF. The CDR3 DNA reads as TGTGCCAGCAGTTTTAGACAGGGAGATCAGCCCCAGCATTTT. This chain joins TRBV27 and TRBJ1-5; 7 nucleotides line up with TRBD1. The CDR3 runs to 14 residues. CDR1 and CDR2 from the germline V gene are MNHEY and SMNVEV (reference sequence). V dropped 3 bases and J dropped 5; count of bases not matched to a gene: 4.